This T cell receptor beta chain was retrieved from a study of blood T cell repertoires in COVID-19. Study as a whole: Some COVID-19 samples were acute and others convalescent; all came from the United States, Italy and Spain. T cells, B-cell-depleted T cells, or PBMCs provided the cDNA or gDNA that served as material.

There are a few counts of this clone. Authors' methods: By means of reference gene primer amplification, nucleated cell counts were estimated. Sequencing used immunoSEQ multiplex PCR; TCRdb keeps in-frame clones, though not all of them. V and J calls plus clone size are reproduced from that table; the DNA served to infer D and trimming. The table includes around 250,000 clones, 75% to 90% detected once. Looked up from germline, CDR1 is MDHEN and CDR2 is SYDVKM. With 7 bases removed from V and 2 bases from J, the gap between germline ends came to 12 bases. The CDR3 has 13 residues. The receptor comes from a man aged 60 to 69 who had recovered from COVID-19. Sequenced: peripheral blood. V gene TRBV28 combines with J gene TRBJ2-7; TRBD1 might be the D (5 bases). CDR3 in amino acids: CASNEDTAYEQYF. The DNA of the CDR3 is TGTGCCAGCAATGAGGACACTGCCTACGAGCAGTACTTC.